This record concerns one TCR beta chain sequence. Antigen unknown. The table came from immunoSEQ multiplex PCR; TCRdb's copy has only in-frame clones and leaves some out. The data show 500,000 or so clones, with 85% to 90% seen just once and about 2.5% held by the top ten. This specimen comes from a study of Ad26.COV2.S vaccination and SARS-CoV-2 variants. Study-wide context: Among those in the COV1001 Ad26.COV2.S trial arm was the donor. Once or twice, 56 days apart, Ad26.COV2.S was delivered intramuscularly. Notes on the study in general: Participants given vaccine showed non-spike TCR breadth similar to that of placebo recipients. Substantial breadth was reported for post-vaccination spike-specific CD8+ and CD4+ T cells.

This CDR3 spans 15 amino acids. CDR1 is KGHSH, CDR2 LQKENI, per germline. V shed 1 base and J 5 bases; nucleotides not matched to a gene: 4. The treatment denotes: about 20 received Ad26.COV2.S at low or high dose, single or two shots; 5 received placebo; per-sample allocation not given. At day 63 after the first vaccine or placebo injection, samples were drawn. This receptor was obtained from a person between 18 and 60 years old who received the Ad26.COV2.S COVID-19 vaccine or a placebo. The sample was peripheral blood, taken in a trial of Ad26.COV2.S vaccine versus placebo. The gene calls are TRBV18 and TRBJ1-4, with TRBD1 matching 7 bases. CDR3 nucleotide sequence: TGTGCCAGCTCACCACGGACAGGTCCCAATGAAAAACTGTTTTTT. This translates into CASSPRTGPNEKLFF.